This record concerns one TCR beta chain sequence. Germline CDR1 reads SEHNR; CDR2 reads FQNEAQ (reference sequence). The CDR3 consists of 16 residues. V lost 4 bases, J lost 2 bases, and 4 bases stayed unmatched. A sample-barcoded 5' primer and a J-beta primer mix were used in a second PCR of about 7 to 12 cycles. TCRdb recomputed calls from the 5' RACE reads with MiXCR, one row per CDR3 protein. The data show about 650,000 distinct CDR3 sequences, roughly half seen once. This entry is derived from a study of blood T cells in healthy people across ages. Sequencing was done on a sample of blood. The receptor's source is a woman at least 80 years old in good health. The J gene is TRBJ2-6, the V gene TRBV7-9, with 8 nucleotides matching TRBD1. CDR3 protein: CASSWTGSAGANVLTF. CDR3 nucleotides: TGTGCCAGCAGCTGGACAGGGAGCGCTGGGGCCAACGTCCTGACTTTC.